This T cell receptor (beta chain) was recorded in a study of blood T cell repertoires in COVID-19. Across the study: The United States, Italy and Spain were the sources of the acute and convalescent COVID-19 samples. PBMCs, B-cell-depleted T cells, or T cells provided the cDNA or gDNA that made up the material.

The study recruited people aged 18 to 89 years across around 24 US areas. The CDR3 is 14 residues long. V was pared by 2 bases and J by 1 base, with 5 bases between. Germline CDR1 reads MDHEN; CDR2 reads SYDVKM. Under the authors' procedure: Nucleated cell counts were estimated from reference gene primer amplification. Assay: immunoSEQ multiplex PCR; the TCRdb copy retains only in-frame clones and omits some. The V and J calls and the clone size are those of that table, but D and trimming were determined from the DNA. The top ten clones hold 3.5% to 4% of a sample with roughly 220,000 clones, just over 85% of them seen once.

The clonotype originates from a woman between 40 and 55 years old with acute COVID-19. Sequenced sample: PBMCs or T cells enriched from blood (not recorded which). The chain uses TRBV28 and TRBJ2-2; D remains unclear. The CDR3 spells CASSLTKNTGELFF. CDR3 DNA sequence: TGTGCCAGCAGTTTAACTAAGAACACCGGGGAGCTGTTTTTT.